The next 6 T cell receptor beta chains were all read from a single sample in a study of blood T cell repertoires in COVID-19. Generated by immunoSEQ multiplex PCR, the TCRdb table keeps only in-frame clones and is missing some. This table holds about 270,000 clones, more than 75% found once. The source material was PBMCs or T cells enriched from blood (not recorded which). These TCRs come from a woman aged 40 to 50 with acute COVID-19.

V gene TRBV7-2 combines with J gene TRBJ1-4, with 7 positions matching TRBD1. Germline-derived CDR1 and CDR2 are SGHTA and FQGNSA. The CDR3 runs 15 residues. The J segment lost 8 bases and the V segment lost 4 bases, leaving 10 bases of the junction unmatched. This CDR3 is CASSWRQGGWEKLFF. The CDR3 DNA sequence: TGTGCCAGCAGCTGGAGACAGGGTGGTTGGGAAAAACTGTTTTTT. The full variable domain, in which reference TRBV7-2 and TRBJ1-4 provide the parts outside the CDR3, is GAGVSQSPSNKVTEKGKDVELRCDPISGHTALYWYRQSLGQGLEFLIYFQGNSAPDKSGLPSDRFSAERTGGSVSTLTIQRTQQEDSAVYLCASSWRQGGWEKLFFGSGTQLSVL.

The chain uses TRBV19 and TRBJ1-2, with D perhaps TRBD1 (5 bases). The germline CDR1 and CDR2 sequences are LNHDA and SQIVND (reference sequence). Trimming shortened V by 3 bases and J by 4 bases, and 15 bases separated the two germline ends. The CDR3 runs 15 residues. CDR3 DNA sequence: TGTGCCAGTAGTATTGCGACAGCCGGAGTCTATGGCTACACCTTC. The encoded protein is CASSIATAGVYGYTF.

This clone was seen many times. The chain carries TRBV27 and TRBJ2-5; 12 nucleotides line up with TRBD1. V shed 6 bases and J 5 bases; nucleotides not matched to a gene: 10. The germline CDR1 and CDR2 sequences are MNHEY and SMNVEV (reference sequence). This CDR3 region has 16 residues. The CDR3: CASRGTGGAKKETQYF. The CDR3 nucleotides read TGTGCCAGCAGGGGGACAGGGGGCGCGAAAAAGGAGACCCAGTACTTC.

This chain uses TRBV7-2 with TRBJ2-2; 9 positions agree with TRBD2. The CDR3 covers 16 residues. Germline CDR1 is SGHTA and CDR2 is FQGNSA. The junction had 5 bases not matched to a gene; V was cut back by 5 bases and J by 1 base. CDR3 amino acids: CASSPRGGGNTGELFF. The CDR3, as DNA: TGTGCCAGCAGCCCTCGCGGGGGGGGGAACACCGGGGAGCTGTTTTTT.

The CDR3 nucleotides read TGTGCCAGTAGTCTGGACAGGGGTGGTGGCTACACCTTC. This gives the protein CASSLDRGGGYTF. The chain joins TRBV19 to TRBJ1-2; 9 bases map to TRBD1. V was pared by 5 bases and J by 7 bases, with 5 bases of the junction left unmatched. In germline, CDR1 is LNHDA, CDR2 SQIVND (reference sequence). There are 13 residues in the CDR3. The full variable domain, its missing parts supplied by reference TRBV19 and TRBJ1-2, is DGGITQSPKYLFRKEGQNVTLSCEQNLNHDAMYWYRQDPGQGLRLIYYSQIVNDFQKGDIAEGYSVSREKKESFPLTVTSAQKNPTAFYLCASSLDRGGGYTFGSGTRLTVV.

This chain joins TRBV24-1 and TRBJ2-1, with 12 bases that match TRBD2. CDR1 is KGHDR and CDR2 is SFDVKD in the germline V gene. This CDR3 comprises 18 residues. V lost 4 bases to trimming and J lost 7 bases; unmatched junction nucleotides: 13. The CDR3 region has the DNA TGTGCCACCAGTGACCAGGATGGCCTAGCGGGAGGGCCTAATGAGCAGTTCTTC. Amino acids: CATSDQDGLAGGPNEQFF.